This passage covers 8 T cell receptor beta chains from one sample sequenced in a study of liver allograft versus peripheral blood T cells. Study-level information: A comparison was made between T cell receptor repertoires in transplanted livers and those in recipients' peripheral blood.

TCRdb re-called the reads through MiXCR, storing one row per CDR3 protein. The sample carries 13,000 or so distinct CDR3 sequences, around a sixth recorded once. The source is a human patient who had a liver transplant. T cells may partly derive from the graft donor.

The genes are TRBV11-2 and TRBJ2-1; 8 bases fit TRBD1. The V and J ends lost 0 bases and 3 bases, in that order; junction bases with no gene match: 4. This CDR3 is 16 amino acids long. CDR1 SGHAT and CDR2 FQNNGV come from the germline V gene. CDR3 sequence: CASSLDPDRGYNEQFF. The CDR3 region has the DNA TGTGCCAGCAGCTTAGACCCCGACAGGGGCTACAATGAGCAGTTCTTC.

The chain is built from TRBV12-3 or TRBV12-4 and TRBJ2-7; 13 nucleotides match TRBD2. CDR3 size: 13 residues. The junction had 7 bases not matched to a gene; V was cut back by 5 bases and J by 12 bases. In DNA form, the CDR3 reads TGTGCCAGCAGTCCCGGGACTAGCGGGACGGCGTACTTC. This gives the protein CASSPGTSGTAYF.

The V and J genes are TRBV6-6 and TRBJ1-5, with D unresolved. This CDR3 spans 14 amino acids. Germline CDR1 is MNHNY and CDR2 is SVGAGI (reference sequence). V was clipped by 5 bases and J by 0 bases, with 8 bases between them. This CDR3 reads CASSPDNSNQPQHF. CDR3 sequence (DNA): TGTGCCAGCAGTCCAGATAATAGCAATCAGCCCCAGCATTTT.

This clonotype is labeled medium-sized (0.01 to 0.1%). The chain recombines TRBV5-4 with TRBJ1-2; 7 bases match TRBD1. Germline trimming cut 5 bases from V and 6 bases from J; bases unmatched to any gene: 7. The CDR3 loop spans 13 amino acids. Germline CDR1 SGHNT, CDR2 YYREEE (reference sequence). CDR3 region: CASSLQGGDGYTF. The CDR3 coding sequence is TGTGCCAGCAGTCTTCAGGGGGGGGATGGCTACACCTTC.

About this clonotype itself: A much larger clonotype is one base distant, so this may be a read error. The rearrangement joins TRBV6-5 to TRBJ1-2, with D perhaps TRBD1 (5 bases). Germline V lookup: CDR1 MNHEY, CDR2 SVGAGI. V lost 8 bases to trimming and J lost 4 bases, with 14 bases between them. CDR3 length: 13 residues. CDR3: CASRPRGSYGYTF. DNA for the CDR3: TGTGCCAGCCGTCCTCGGGGCAGCTATGGCTACACCTTC.

Comment on this clonotype: A read error may account for a junction end that differs from germline. This chain connects TRBV28 to TRBJ1-1, with unresolved D. The CDR3 contains 14 residues. Per germline, CDR1 MDHEN and CDR2 SYDVKM. The CDR3 DNA reads TGTGTCAGCGCCACTCTTACACTGAACACTGAAGCTTTCTTT. This gives the protein CVSATLTLNTEAFF.

This clonotype was seen a handful of times. The chain employs TRBV28 and TRBJ1-1; D remains ambiguous. This CDR3 is built from 12 residues. CDR1 and CDR2 (germline): MDHEN, SYDVKM. V dropped 7 bases and J dropped 3 bases, with 9 bases sitting between them. The CDR3 coding sequence is TGTGCCAGCACCACCTCGCACACTGAAGCTTTCTTT. Encoded protein: CASTTSHTEAFF.

A note on this clonotype: A much bigger clone sits one base away, suggesting this may be a read error. The rearrangement joins TRBV19 to TRBJ1-5; D not resolved. Germline loops: CDR1 LNHDA, CDR2 SQIVND (reference sequence). The CDR3 consists of 16 residues. Trimming took off 4 bases at V and 9 bases at J, with 22 bases between the two ends. The CDR3, as DNA: TGTGCCAGTAGTAAGCCCCAGGCAGGTTGGCATCTGCCCCAGCATTTT. This codes for CASSKPQAGWHLPQHF.